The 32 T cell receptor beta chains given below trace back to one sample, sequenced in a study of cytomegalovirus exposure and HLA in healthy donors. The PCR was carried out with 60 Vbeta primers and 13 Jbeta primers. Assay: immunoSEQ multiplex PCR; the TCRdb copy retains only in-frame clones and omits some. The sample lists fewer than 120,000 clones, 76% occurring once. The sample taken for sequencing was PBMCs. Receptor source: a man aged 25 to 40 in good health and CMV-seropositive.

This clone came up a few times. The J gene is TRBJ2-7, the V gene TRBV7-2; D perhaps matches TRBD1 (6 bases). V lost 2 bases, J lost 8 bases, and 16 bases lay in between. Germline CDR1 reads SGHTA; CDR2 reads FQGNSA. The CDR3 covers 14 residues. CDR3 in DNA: TGTGCCAGCAGCTTACAGGGGCAGCTGGGCAAGCAGTACTTC. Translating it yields CASSLQGQLGKQYF.

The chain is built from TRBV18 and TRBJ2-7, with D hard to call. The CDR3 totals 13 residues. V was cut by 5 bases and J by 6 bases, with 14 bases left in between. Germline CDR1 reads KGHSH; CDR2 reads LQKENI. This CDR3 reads CASSSNPSTEQYF. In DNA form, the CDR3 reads TGTGCCAGCTCATCTAACCCTAGTACCGAGCAGTACTTC.

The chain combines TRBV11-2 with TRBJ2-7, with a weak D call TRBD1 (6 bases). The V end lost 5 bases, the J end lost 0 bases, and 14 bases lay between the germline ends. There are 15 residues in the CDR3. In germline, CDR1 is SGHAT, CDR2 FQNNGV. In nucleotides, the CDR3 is TGTGCCAGCAGCCGGACCCGGGACACCTCCTACGAGCAGTACTTC. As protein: CASSRTRDTSYEQYF.

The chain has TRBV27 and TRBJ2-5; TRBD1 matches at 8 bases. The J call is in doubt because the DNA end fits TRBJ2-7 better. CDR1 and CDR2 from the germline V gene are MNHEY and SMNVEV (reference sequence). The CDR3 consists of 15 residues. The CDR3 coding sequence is TGTGCCAGCAGTCAACGGACAGGGATCCCCTACGAGCAGTACTTC. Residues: CASSQRTGIPYEQYF.

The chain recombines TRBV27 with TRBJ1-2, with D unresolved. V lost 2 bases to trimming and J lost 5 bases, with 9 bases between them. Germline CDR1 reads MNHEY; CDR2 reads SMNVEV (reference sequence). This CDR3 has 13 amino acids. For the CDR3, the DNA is TGTGCCAGCAGTTTAAACCTTCAGTATGGCTACACCTTC. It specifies CASSLNLQYGYTF.

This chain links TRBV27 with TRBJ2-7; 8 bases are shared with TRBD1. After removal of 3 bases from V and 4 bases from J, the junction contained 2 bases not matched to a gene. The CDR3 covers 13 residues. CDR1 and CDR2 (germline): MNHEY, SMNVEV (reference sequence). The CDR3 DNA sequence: TGTGCCAGCAGTTTGAGGACAGGGTACGAGCAGTACTTC. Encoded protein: CASSLRTGYEQYF.

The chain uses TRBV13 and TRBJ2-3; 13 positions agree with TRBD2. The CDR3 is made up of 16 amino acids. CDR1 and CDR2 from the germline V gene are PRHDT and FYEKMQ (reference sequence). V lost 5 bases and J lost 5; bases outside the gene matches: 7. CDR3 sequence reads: CASSRTSGGARDTQYF. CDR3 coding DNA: TGTGCCAGCAGCCGTACTAGCGGGGGGGCGAGAGATACGCAGTATTTT.

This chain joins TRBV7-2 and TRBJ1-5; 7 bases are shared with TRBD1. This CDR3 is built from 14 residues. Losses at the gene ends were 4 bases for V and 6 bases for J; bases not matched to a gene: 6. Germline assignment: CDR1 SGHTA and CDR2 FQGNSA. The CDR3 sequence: CASSSTTGTQPQHF. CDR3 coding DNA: TGTGCCAGCAGCTCGACGACAGGGACTCAGCCCCAGCATTTT. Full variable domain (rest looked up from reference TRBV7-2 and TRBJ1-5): GAGVSQSPSNKVTEKGKDVELRCDPISGHTALYWYRQSLGQGLEFLIYFQGNSAPDKSGLPSDRFSAERTGGSVSTLTIQRTQQEDSAVYLCASSSTTGTQPQHFGDGTRLSIL.

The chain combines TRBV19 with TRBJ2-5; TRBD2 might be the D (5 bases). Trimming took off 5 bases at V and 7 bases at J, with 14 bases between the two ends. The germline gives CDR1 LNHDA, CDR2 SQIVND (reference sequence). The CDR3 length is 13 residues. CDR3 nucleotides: TGTGCCAGTAGTTCGCAGCAGGCGGGGACCCAGTACTTC. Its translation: CASSSQQAGTQYF.

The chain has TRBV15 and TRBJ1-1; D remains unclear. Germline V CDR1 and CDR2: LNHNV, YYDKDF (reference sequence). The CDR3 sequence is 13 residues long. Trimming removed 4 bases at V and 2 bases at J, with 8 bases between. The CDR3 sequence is CATSITRNTEAFF. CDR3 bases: TGTGCCACCAGCATTACCAGAAACACTGAAGCTTTCTTT.

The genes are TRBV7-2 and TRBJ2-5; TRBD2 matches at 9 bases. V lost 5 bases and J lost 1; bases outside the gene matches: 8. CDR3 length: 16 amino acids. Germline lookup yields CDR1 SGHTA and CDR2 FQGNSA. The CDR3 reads CASSKERGDPQETQYF. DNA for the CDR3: TGTGCCAGCAGCAAAGAGCGGGGGGACCCCCAAGAGACCCAGTACTTC.

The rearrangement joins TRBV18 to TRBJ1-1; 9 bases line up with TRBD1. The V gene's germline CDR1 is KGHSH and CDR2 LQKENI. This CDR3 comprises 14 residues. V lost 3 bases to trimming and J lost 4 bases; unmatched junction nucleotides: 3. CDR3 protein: CASSPIQGATEAFF. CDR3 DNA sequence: TGTGCCAGCTCACCGATACAGGGGGCCACTGAAGCTTTCTTT.

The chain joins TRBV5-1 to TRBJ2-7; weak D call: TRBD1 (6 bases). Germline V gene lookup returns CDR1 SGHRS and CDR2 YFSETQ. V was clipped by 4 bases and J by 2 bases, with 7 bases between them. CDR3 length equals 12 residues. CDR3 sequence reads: CASSGDTYEQYF. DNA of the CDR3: TGCGCCAGCAGCGGGGACACCTACGAGCAGTACTTC.

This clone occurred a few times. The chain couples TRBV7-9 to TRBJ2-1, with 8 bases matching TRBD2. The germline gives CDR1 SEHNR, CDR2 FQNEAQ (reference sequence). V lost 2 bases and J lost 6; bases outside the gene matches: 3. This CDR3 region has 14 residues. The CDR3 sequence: CASSLIGGGNEQFF. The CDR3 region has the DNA TGTGCCAGCAGCTTAATCGGGGGGGGCAATGAGCAGTTCTTC.

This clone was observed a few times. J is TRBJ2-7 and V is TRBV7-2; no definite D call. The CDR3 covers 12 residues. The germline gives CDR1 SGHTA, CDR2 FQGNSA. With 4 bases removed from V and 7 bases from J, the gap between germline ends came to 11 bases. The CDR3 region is CASSYSEEEQYF. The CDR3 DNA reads TGTGCCAGCAGCTATTCAGAGGAAGAGCAGTACTTC.

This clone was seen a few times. This chain's CDR3 is CASSELSGANVLTF. The CDR3 coding sequence is TGTGCCAGCAGTGAACTCTCTGGGGCCAACGTCCTGACTTTC. The gene calls are TRBV6-1 and TRBJ2-6; D is unresolved. The CDR3 runs to 14 residues. The germline V gene encodes CDR1 MNHNS and CDR2 SASEGT. V lost 2 bases to trimming and J lost 0 bases, with 2 bases between them.

CDR3 residues: CAWSPDRDSPLHF. CDR3 nucleotide sequence: TGTGCCTGGAGTCCGGACAGGGACTCACCCCTCCACTTT. The chain combines TRBV30 with TRBJ1-6; 8 bases fit TRBD1. From germline, CDR1 is GTSNPN and CDR2 SVGIG (reference sequence). Trimming cost V 2 bases and J 10 bases; bases outside gene matches: 4. CDR3 length: 13 residues.

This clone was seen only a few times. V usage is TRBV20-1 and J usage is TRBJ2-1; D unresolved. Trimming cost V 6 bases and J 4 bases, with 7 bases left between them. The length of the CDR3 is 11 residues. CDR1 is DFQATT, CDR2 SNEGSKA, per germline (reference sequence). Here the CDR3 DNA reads TGCAGTGCCCCGCGATACAATGAGCAGTTCTTC. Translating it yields CSAPRYNEQFF.

The CDR3 DNA reads as TGCGCCAGCAGCCAAAGTCTAGCGGGCCCTGTTCAGTACTTC. This sequence encodes CASSQSLAGPVQYF. This chain uses TRBV4-1 with TRBJ2-4, with 8 bases lining up with TRBD2. J was trimmed by 11 bases and V by 2 bases; bases with no gene match: 8. Germline CDR1 reads MGHRA; CDR2 reads YSYEKL. The CDR3 runs to 14 residues.

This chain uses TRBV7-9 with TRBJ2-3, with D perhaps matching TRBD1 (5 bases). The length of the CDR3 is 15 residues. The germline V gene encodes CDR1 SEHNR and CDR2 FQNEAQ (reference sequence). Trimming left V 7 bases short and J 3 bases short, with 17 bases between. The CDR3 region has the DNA TGTGCCAGCACCCACTCGTTGGGGCCGACAGATACGCAGTATTTT. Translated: CASTHSLGPTDTQYF.

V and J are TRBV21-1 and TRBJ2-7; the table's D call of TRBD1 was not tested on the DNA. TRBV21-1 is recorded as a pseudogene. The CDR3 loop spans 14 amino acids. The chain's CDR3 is CASSTRQGSYEQYF. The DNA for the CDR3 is TGTGCCAGCAGCACGCGGCAGGGCTCCTACGAGCAGTACTTC.

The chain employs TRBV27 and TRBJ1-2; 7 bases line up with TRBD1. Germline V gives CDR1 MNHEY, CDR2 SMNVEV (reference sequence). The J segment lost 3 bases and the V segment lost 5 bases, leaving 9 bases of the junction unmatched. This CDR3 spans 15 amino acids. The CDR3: CASSARTGGYYGYTF. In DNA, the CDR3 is TGTGCCAGCAGTGCCCGGACAGGAGGATACTATGGCTACACCTTC.

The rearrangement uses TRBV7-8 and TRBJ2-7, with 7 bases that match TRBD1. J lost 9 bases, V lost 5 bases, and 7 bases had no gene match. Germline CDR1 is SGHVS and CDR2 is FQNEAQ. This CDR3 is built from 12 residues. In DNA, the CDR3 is TGTGCCAGCAGCCAACAACAGGGGAGGCAGTACTTC. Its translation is CASSQQQGRQYF.

The CDR3 DNA reads TGTGCCAGCAGCTTGGCGGACAGCTATGGCTACACCTTC. Translating gives CASSLADSYGYTF. The V and J genes are TRBV5-4 and TRBJ1-2, with TRBD1 as a possible D gene (6 bases). Trimming removed 0 bases from V and 4 bases from J, with 7 bases in between. The CDR3 consists of 13 residues. The germline CDR1 and CDR2 sequences are SGHNT and YYREEE (reference sequence).

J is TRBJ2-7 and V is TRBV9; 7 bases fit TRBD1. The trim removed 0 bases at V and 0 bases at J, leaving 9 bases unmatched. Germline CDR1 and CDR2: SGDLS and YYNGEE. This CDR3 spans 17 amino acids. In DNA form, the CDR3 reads TGTGCCAGCAGCGTAGACGCCACAGGGGCCTCCTCCTACGAGCAGTACTTC. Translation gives CASSVDATGASSYEQYF.

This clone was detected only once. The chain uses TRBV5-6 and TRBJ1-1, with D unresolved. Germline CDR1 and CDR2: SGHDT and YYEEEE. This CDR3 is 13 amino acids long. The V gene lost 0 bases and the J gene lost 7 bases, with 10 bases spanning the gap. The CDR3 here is CASSLGRTHEAFF. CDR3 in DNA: TGTGCCAGCAGCTTGGGGAGGACCCATGAAGCTTTCTTT.

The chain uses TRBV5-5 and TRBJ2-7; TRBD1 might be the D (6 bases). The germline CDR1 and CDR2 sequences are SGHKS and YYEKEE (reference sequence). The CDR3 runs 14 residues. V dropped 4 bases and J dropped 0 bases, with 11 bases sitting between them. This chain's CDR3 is CASSPWTVSYEQYF. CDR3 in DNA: TGTGCCAGCAGCCCCTGGACAGTCTCCTACGAGCAGTACTTC.

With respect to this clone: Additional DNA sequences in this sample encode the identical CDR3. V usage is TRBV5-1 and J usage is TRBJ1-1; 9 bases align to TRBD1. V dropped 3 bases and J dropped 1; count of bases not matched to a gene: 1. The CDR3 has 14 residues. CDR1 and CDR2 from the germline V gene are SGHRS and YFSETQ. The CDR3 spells CASSSGQGNTEAFF. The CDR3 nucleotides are TGCGCCAGCAGCTCGGGACAGGGGAACACTGAAGCTTTCTTT.

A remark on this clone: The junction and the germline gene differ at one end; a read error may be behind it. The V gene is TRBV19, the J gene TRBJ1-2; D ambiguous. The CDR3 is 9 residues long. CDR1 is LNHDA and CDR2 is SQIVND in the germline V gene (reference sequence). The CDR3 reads CASSFYPGF. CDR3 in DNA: TGTGCCAGTAGTTTCTACCCGGGCTTC. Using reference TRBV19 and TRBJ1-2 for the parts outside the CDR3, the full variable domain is DGGITQSPKYLFRKEGQNVTLSCEQNLNHDAMYWYRQDPGQGLRLIYYSQIVNDFQKGDIAEGYSVSREKKESFPLTVTSAQKNPTAFYLCASSFYPGFGSGTRLTVV.

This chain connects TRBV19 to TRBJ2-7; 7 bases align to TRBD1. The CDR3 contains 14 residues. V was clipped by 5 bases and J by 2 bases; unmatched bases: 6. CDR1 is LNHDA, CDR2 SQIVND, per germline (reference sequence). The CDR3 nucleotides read TGTGCCAGTAGTCCCGGACAGGCCGCCTACGAGCAGTACTTC. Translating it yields CASSPGQAAYEQYF.

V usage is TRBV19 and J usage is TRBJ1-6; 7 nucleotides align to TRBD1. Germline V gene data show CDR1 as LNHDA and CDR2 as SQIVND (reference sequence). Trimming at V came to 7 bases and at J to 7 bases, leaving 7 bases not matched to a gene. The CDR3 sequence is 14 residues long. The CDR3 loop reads CASTPDRVNSPLHF. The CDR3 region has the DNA TGTGCCAGTACCCCCGACAGGGTAAATTCACCCCTCCACTTT.

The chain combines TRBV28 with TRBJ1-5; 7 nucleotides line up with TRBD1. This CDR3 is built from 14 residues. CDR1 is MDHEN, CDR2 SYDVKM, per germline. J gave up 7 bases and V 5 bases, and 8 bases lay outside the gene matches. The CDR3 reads CASSGTGDIQPQHF. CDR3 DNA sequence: TGTGCCAGCAGTGGTACAGGGGATATCCAGCCCCAGCATTTT.